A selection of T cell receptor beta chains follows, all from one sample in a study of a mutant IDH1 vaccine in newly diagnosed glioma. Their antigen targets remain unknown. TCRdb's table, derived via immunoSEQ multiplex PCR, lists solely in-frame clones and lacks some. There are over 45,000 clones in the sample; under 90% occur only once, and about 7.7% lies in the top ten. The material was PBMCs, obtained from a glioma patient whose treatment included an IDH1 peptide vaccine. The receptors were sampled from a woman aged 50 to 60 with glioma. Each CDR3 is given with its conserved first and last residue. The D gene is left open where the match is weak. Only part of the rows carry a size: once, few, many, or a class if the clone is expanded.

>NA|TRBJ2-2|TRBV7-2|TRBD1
TGTGCCAGCAGCCGACTTCCGACAGGGGGCTATGCCACCGGGGAGCTGTTTTTT
CASSRLPTGGYATGELFF
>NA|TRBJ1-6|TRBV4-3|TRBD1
TGCGCCAGCAGCCAGGCGGGACAGGCAAATTCACCCCTCCACTTT
CASSQAGQANSPLHF
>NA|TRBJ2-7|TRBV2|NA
TGTGCCAGCAGCGTCCACTCCTACGAGCAGTACTTC
CASSVHSYEQYF
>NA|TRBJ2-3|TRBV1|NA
TGCACCAGCAGCCAAGATCATGGGCTAGCGGGGAGCACAGATACGCAGTATTTT
CTSSQDHGLAGSTDTQYF
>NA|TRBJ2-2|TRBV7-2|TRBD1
TGTGCCAGCAGCCAAAGGAGGGTTGGACAGGGGAACACCGGGGAGCTGTTTTTT
CASSQRRVGQGNTGELFF
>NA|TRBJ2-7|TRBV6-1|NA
TGTGCCAGCAGTGAAGTCAGCGTCAACTTC
CASSEVSVNF
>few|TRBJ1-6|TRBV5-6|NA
TGTGCCAGCAGCCCAAGCCGCTCAGGGTATAGCGCTTCACCCCTCCACTTT
CASSPSRSGYSASPLHF
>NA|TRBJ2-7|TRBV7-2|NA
TGTGCCAGCAGCCTACCCCCTCGCGGCGCCTACGAGCAGTACTTC
CASSLPPRGAYEQYF
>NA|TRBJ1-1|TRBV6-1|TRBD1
TGTGCCAGCAGTGGTGGGCGACAGGGGGTCACTGAAGCTTTCTTT
CASSGGRQGVTEAFF
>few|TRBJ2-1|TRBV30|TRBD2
TGTGGGCTAGCGGGGACCTACAATGAGCAGTTCTTC
CGLAGTYNEQFF
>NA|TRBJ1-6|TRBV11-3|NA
TGTGCCAGCAGCCTCGACTCCTATAATTCACCCCTCCACTTT
CASSLDSYNSPLHF
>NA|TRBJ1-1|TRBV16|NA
TGTGCCAGCAGCCAATCTGGGTGGTCTGAAGCTTTCTTT
CASSQSGWSEAFF
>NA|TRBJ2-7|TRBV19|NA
TGTGCCAGTAGTATATCCCCGGGGACGGGCGAGCAGTACTTC
CASSISPGTGEQYF
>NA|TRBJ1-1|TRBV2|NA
TGTGCCAGCAGTGAAGGGTTCGGGCGGATGAACACTGAAGCTTTCTTT
CASSEGFGRMNTEAFF
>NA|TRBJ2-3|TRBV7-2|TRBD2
TGTGCCAGCAGTTCACCTTTGAGCGGGGAGGTCAGGACGCAGTATTTT
CASSSPLSGEVRTQYF
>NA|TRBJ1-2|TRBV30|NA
TGTGCCTGGAGGGACACTAGCAAGGGGTATGGCTACACCTTC
CAWRDTSKGYGYTF
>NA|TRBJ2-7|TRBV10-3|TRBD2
TGTGCCATCAGTGAGTCGGGCCCGGGACTAGCGGCCTACGAGCAGTACTTC
CAISESGPGLAAYEQYF
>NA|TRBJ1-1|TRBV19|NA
TGTGCCAGTAGCTCGGGAAGGGCGGCCGAAACTGAAGCTTTCTTT
CASSSGRAAETEAFF
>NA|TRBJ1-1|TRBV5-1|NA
TGCGCCAGCAGCCAGGGTGGGCGAGGGGGTGAAGCTTTCTTT
CASSQGGRGGEAFF
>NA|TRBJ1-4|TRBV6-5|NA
TGTGCCAGCAGTTTTTCACACAGCAATGAAAAACTGTTTTTT
CASSFSHSNEKLFF
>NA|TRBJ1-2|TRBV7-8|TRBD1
TGTGCCTCCCGGGACAGGGAAGTCGATGGCTACACCTTC
CASRDREVDGYTF
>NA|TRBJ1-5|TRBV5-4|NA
TGTGCCAGCAGCACTCGACCAGGGAGCGATCAGCCCCAGCATTTT
CASSTRPGSDQPQHF
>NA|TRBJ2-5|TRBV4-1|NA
TGCGCCAGCAGCCAAGATCGCCAGACCCAGTACTTC
CASSQDRQTQYF
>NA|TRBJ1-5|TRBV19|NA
TGTGCCAGTAGCCACTACGCTCAGTCGCCAGGATCCCAGCATTTT
CASSHYAQSPGSQHF
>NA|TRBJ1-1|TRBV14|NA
TGTGCCAGCAGCTCAGGGGTGAACACTGAAGCTTTCTTT
CASSSGVNTEAFF
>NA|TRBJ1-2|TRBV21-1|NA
TGTGCCAGCAGCAACCTCCTGACAGTGAGCTATGGCTACACCTTC
CASSNLLTVSYGYTF
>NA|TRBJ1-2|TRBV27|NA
TGTGCCAGCAGTTTCCCAGGGATGGATGGCTACACCTTC
CASSFPGMDGYTF
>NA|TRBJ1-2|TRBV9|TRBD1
TGTGCCAGCAGCGTAGGCACAGGGGGGGATCTCTATGGCTACACCTTC
CASSVGTGGDLYGYTF
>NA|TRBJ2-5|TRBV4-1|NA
TGCGCCAGCAGCCAAGACTGGTGGGGGCAAGAGACCCAGTACTTC
CASSQDWWGQETQYF
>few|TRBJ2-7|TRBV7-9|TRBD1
TGTGCCAGCAGCTCCTGGGACAGGGGGGACGAGCAGTACTTC
CASSSWDRGDEQYF
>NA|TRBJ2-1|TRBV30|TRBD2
TGTGCCGGGGATCTGAAGCGGGGGGACCACAATGAGCAGTTCTTC
CAGDLKRGDHNEQFF
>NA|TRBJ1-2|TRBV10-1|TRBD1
TGCGCCAGCAGGGGGACAGGGGGGGGCTATGGCTACACCTTC
CASRGTGGGYGYTF
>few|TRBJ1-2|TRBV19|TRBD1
TGTGCCAGTAGTGGTTGGGACAGTGCTAACTATGGCTACACCTTC
CASSGWDSANYGYTF
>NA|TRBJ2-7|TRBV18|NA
TGTGCCAGCTCTTCCAGCAGTACATCCGAGCAGTACTTC
CASSSSSTSEQYF
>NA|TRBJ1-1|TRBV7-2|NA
TGTGCCAGCAACAACGCGAGACAGTTGAACACTGAAGCTTTCTTT
CASNNARQLNTEAFF
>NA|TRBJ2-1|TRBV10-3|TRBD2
TGTGCCATCCAGACTAGCGGGGGGGACTTTTACAATGAGCAGTTCTTC
CAIQTSGGDFYNEQFF
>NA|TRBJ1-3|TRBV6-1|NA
TGTGCCAGCAGTGAAATCTTCGGCCTTAGCTCTGGAAACACCATATATTTT
CASSEIFGLSSGNTIYF
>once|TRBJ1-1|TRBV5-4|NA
TGTGCCAGCAGCTTGGCCCGCGGAGGGTCTCTGTCGGACCCTGAAGCTTTCTTT
CASSLARGGSLSDPEAFF
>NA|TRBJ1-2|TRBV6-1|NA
TGTGCCAGCAGTGATGAGTACTCCTACACCTTC
CASSDEYSYTF
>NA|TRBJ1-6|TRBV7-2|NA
TGTGCCAGCAGCTACACAAGGGATTCACCCCTCCACTTT
CASSYTRDSPLHF
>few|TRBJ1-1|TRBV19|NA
TGTGCCAGTAGTCCAGGACAAGGGGACACTGAAGCTTTCTTT
CASSPGQGDTEAFF
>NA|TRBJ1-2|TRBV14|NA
TGTGCCAGCAGTCCGTGGGGAACTACTAACTATGGCTACACCTTC
CASSPWGTTNYGYTF
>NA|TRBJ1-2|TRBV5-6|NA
TGTGCCAGCAGCTCCGGGACCAATGGCTACACCTTC
CASSSGTNGYTF
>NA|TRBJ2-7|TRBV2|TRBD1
TGTGCCAGCACCGAGAGGGGGCCATCCTACGAGCAGTACTTC
CASTERGPSYEQYF
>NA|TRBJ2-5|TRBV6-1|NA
TGTGCCAGCAGCGCACGAAATACGGAGACCCAGTACTTC
CASSARNTETQYF
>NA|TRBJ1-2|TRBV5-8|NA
TGTGCCACCCCCTCGGACAGAACTTCGTTCTATGGCTACACCTTC
CATPSDRTSFYGYTF
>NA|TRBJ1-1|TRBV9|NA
TGTGCCAGCAGCCCCGGCGGTCAAGGGTACACTGAAGCTTTCTTT
CASSPGGQGYTEAFF
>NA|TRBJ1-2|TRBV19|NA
TGTGCCAGTAGCCATAATGCACACTATGGCTACACCTTC
CASSHNAHYGYTF
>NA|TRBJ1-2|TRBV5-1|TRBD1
TGCGCCAGCAGCTTGGCAGGAGCGGGACAGGGTAGCTACACCTTC
CASSLAGAGQGSYTF
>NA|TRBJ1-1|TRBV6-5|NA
TGTGCCAGCAGTTACTGGGAAAGCACTGAAGCTTTCTTT
CASSYWESTEAFF